This T cell receptor (beta chain) was identified in a study of cytomegalovirus exposure and HLA in healthy donors. The PCR was carried out with 60 Vbeta primers and 13 Jbeta primers. TCRdb keeps only in-frame clones here, not all; method: immunoSEQ multiplex PCR. Among some 150,000 clones, about 79% were seen once, and the ten largest hold less than 3.5%. The V gene's germline CDR1 is MGHRA and CDR2 YSYEKL. This CDR3 has 19 residues. V lost 0 bases, J lost 4 bases, and 24 bases lay in between. V gene TRBV4-1 combines with J gene TRBJ1-2, with unresolved D. The clonotype was recovered from a male donor in good health and CMV-seronegative. The sample was PBMCs. The CDR3 sequence is CASSQDLSGVGFFGYGYTF. In nucleotides, the CDR3 is TGCGCCAGCAGCCAAGATCTCTCCGGGGTCGGGTTTTTTGGCTATGGCTACACCTTC.